This T cell receptor (beta chain) was recovered during a study of regulatory T cells in long-lasting Graves disease. Study summary: Disease was considered persistent Graves' disease after over 5 years of antithyroid drugs (with positive TSH receptor antibodies).

This clonotype came up a few times. Libraries of TCR beta came from iRepertoire HTBI primers plus Arm-PCR of CDR3 regions. Using its own MiXCR run on the multiplex PCR reads, TCRdb lists one record per CDR3 protein. Among about 660,000 distinct CDR3 sequences, about 32% were seen once, and the ten largest hold under 55%. The time point denotes: persistent/refractory GD, antithyroid drugs over 5 years with positive TRAb. RNA from PBMCs was the source of the TCR library. The CDR3 is 16 residues long. From germline, CDR1 is SGDLS and CDR2 YYNGEE. Germline trimming cut 0 bases from V and 4 bases from J; bases unmatched to any gene: 6.

The sample was peripheral blood mononuclear cells (PBMCs), taken when the disease was refractory, from a patient treated with antithyroid drugs. The TCR originated in a female donor with Graves disease. The rearrangement links TRBV9 to TRBJ2-5; 10 positions agree with TRBD2. In DNA form, the CDR3 reads TGTGCCAGCAGCGTAGACCTAGCGGGAGTCGTAGAGACCCAGTACTTC. The encoded protein is CASSVDLAGVVETQYF. Based on the CDR3 plus reference TRBV9 and TRBJ2-5, the full variable domain is DSGVTQTPKHLITATGQRVTLRCSPRSGDLSVYWYQQSLDQGLQFLIQYYNGEERAKGNILERFSAQQFPDLHSELNLSSLELGDSALYFCASSVDLAGVVETQYFGPGTRLLVL.